This T cell receptor beta chain appears in the sequencing data of a study of Tregs in tolerant kidney transplant recipients (dated by TCRdb to the late 2010s). Broadly, across the study: The study used TCRbeta sequencing to identify donor-specific regulatory T cells before combined kidney and bone marrow transplantation, then tracked those cells after transplant.

To note about this clone: There is no known antigen for this receptor. The read ends 3 residues early relative to the CDR3; the germline J gene fills the gap.

This specimen's time point label, interpreted: 6 months after combined kidney and bone marrow transplant. The transplants used related donors with nonmyeloablative bone marrow transplantation, and mixed chimerism in the human trials was transient. Unstimulated Tregs (CD4+CD25+CD127-), CD4+ non-Tregs (CD4+CD25-), CD4 and CD8 cells were FACS-sorted from thawed PBMCs. The patients were a few recipients of combined kidney and bone marrow transplants from the ITN036ST trial, and samples were available only from these trial subjects. Healthy control blood was processed to PBMCs with a Ficoll density gradient and then cryopreserved, whereas patient PBMCs were collected both before and after transplant. Study-wide conclusions, independent of this receptor: Biological reproducibility was not examined directly, but technical replication error appeared to be minimal. Donor-specific Treg expansion was found to exceed global Treg expansion in tolerant patients, suggesting antigen-driven rather than nonspecific expansion. For some patients the PCR primers changed over time, which made it impossible to compare the samples from those patients at the nucleotide level. Expanding Tregs with activated donor B cells appeared to identify the most biologically relevant and donor-specific TCRbeta repertoire. The study was constrained by small patient numbers, and validation of the findings is required in larger populations and under other immunosuppression protocols.

Trimming removed 4 bases from V and 7 bases from J; the gene matches leave 7 bases unexplained. The CDR3 runs 14 residues from the cysteine to the phenylalanine. Of the CDR3's DNA, 33 bases were read; they are in frame from base 1. The germline V gene encodes CDR1 SGHNT and CDR2 YYREEE (reference sequence). Genomic DNA was extracted from sorted cells with the QIAGEN DNeasy Blood and Tissue Kit for TCRbeta CDR3 sequencing. Through immunoSEQ, high-throughput TCRbeta CDR3 sequencing was done commercially, including PCR amplification with internal controls and bias correction. Regarding the original processing steps: Unique productive TCRbeta sequences were defined by CDR3 nucleotide sequence where primers matched, and otherwise by CDR3 amino acid sequence together with Vbeta and Jbeta genes. As a correction for sorting error, sequences shared between sorted populations at a frequency ratio of 2:1 or less were discarded, and the remaining shared sequences were assigned to the higher population. Sequences were defined as donor-reactive when expanded at least 5-fold in CFSE-low cells versus unstimulated cells and present at a frequency of at least 0.01% in CFSE-low cells. Jensen-Shannon divergence, calculated on the top 100 TCRbeta sequences ranked by frequency, was used to quantify repertoire divergence. For any sample with multiple sequencing runs, sorting error was corrected in each run separately before the runs were pooled. Sourced from immuneACCESS, this table was stored by TCRdb with only in-frame sequences that have V and J called. A share of the clones is absent; for the studies checked, an unresolved V gene accounts for under half, and the remainder has no known explanation. V, J and clone size reflect that table, while D and trimming were determined from the DNA. The sample table holds some 22,000 clones. The ten biggest clones cover 4.1% of the sample.

The sample was CD4+ T cells from blood (PBMCs), taken 6 months after the transplant. This clonotype was sampled from a human patient who received a combined kidney and bone marrow transplant. After a transplant, the donor of the graft may account for some T cells. This sequence uses TRBV5-4 and TRBJ1-2; a stretch of 10 junction bases matches TRBD1. The CDR3 sequence is CASSAGQGRIGYTF. Partial CDR3 DNA: TGTGCCAGCAGCGCGGGACAGGGGAGAATTGGC. The entire variable domain, with the stretches around the CDR3 drawn from the reference TRBV5-4 and TRBJ1-2 proteins, is ETGVTQSPTHLIKTRGQQVTLRCSSQSGHNTVSWYQQALGQGPQFIFQYYREEENGRGNFPPRFSGLQFPNYSSELNVNALELDDSALYLCASSAGQGRIGYTFGSGTRLTVV.